This TCR beta chain came from a study of blood T cell repertoires in COVID-19. Across the study: Sources were T cells, B-cell-depleted T cells, or PBMCs; the material itself was cDNA or gDNA.

The V gene end was trimmed by 4 bases and the J gene end by 0 bases; junction bases not matched to a gene: 3. Germline CDR1 SGHNT, CDR2 YYREEE (reference sequence). This CDR3 has 14 amino acids. Here immunoSEQ multiplex PCR was the method, and the copy in TCRdb shows in-frame clones only, minus some. The sample carries 100,000 or so clones, about 82% recorded once. The V gene is TRBV5-4, the J gene TRBJ2-5, with 7 bases that match TRBD1. The specimen sequenced was peripheral blood. The receptor comes from a man aged 45-60 years with active or convalescent COVID-19. The CDR3 DNA reads TGTGCCAGCAGCACGGGACAGAACCAAGAGACCCAGTACTTC. Protein product: CASSTGQNQETQYF.